This is a list of T cell receptor beta chains from one sample in a study of T cell repertoires in cytomegalovirus infection. TCRdb used MiXCR to reprocess the reads, holding one entry per CDR3 protein. The table lists fewer than 300,000 distinct CDR3 sequences, about 25% of them singletons. Sample: PBMCs. The receptors derive from a human donor in good health (CMV status not recorded). Some clones in this sample may be carry-over from other donors' samples. CDR3s leave out the opening cysteine and the closing phenylalanine or tryptophan. For some rows the clone size is stated as once, few or many, or as a class when expanded; others skip it.

V,J,size,CDR3
TRBV18,TRBJ1-1,-,ASSPRLNRGARNTEAF
TRBV6-2/TRBV6-3,TRBJ2-7,-,ASSYLPDTSYEQY
TRBV6-1,TRBJ2-1,few,ASRGDWSSYNEQF
TRBV7-6,TRBJ1-3,many,ASSGRDTRGNTIY
TRBV27,TRBJ2-1,few,ASSFDRANEQF
TRBV11-3,TRBJ2-1,few,ASSSSGTSLGDEQF
TRBV7-2,TRBJ2-1,many,ASSLASGAYNEQF
TRBV6-2/TRBV6-3,TRBJ1-2,-,ASRSELHYGYT
TRBV2,TRBJ2-3,few,ARTDSTDTQY
TRBV6-4,TRBJ2-7,-,ASSRGREYEQY
TRBV7-3,TRBJ1-1,-,ASRPPDSGYDTEAF
TRBV7-2,TRBJ1-2,many,ASSLSSSYGYGYT
TRBV5-1,TRBJ2-3,-,ASSWIPPGQGRGDTQY
TRBV3-1,TRBJ2-1,-,ASSHNGQGGIAEQF
TRBV7-6,TRBJ1-4,many,ASSLGQLNEKLF
TRBV12-3/TRBV12-4,TRBJ2-2,few,ASSPWTSGRVDTGELF
TRBV24-1,TRBJ2-2,-,ATSDPAAGGGELF
TRBV20-1,TRBJ2-1,-,SASSSLTSGLYNEQF
TRBV7-3,TRBJ2-3,many,ASSRRRSGSTDTQY
TRBV6-2/TRBV6-3,TRBJ2-2,-,ASTPFYPNTGELF
TRBV18,TRBJ2-3,-,ASSRLAGADTQY
TRBV11-2,TRBJ2-1,few,ASSLKSGTSGSNEQF
TRBV11-2,TRBJ2-5,once,ASSRTIQETQY
TRBV30,TRBJ2-1,-,ALGVRAEFYNEQF
TRBV6-5,TRBJ2-7,many,ASTKRGQLDEQY
TRBV28,TRBJ2-3,-,ASRGQRGYTDTQY
TRBV4-1,TRBJ2-2,-,ASSQPTSGPRELF
TRBV7-2,TRBJ2-5,many,ASSSLTAYQETQY
TRBV29-1,TRBJ2-7,-,SVVGEQY
TRBV7-2,TRBJ1-5,many,ASTRQGDLNQPQH
TRBV7-2,TRBJ2-3,-,ASSLGGSGRTQY
TRBV12-3/TRBV12-4,TRBJ1-2,many,ASSFRARGGYT
TRBV28,TRBJ1-4,many,ASKTGFSGKLF
TRBV19,TRBJ2-2,many,ATVAGANTGELF
TRBV28,TRBJ1-2,few,ASSSGFGEGYT
TRBV6-1,TRBJ2-7,few,ASWTTGRSYEQY
TRBV6-2/TRBV6-3,TRBJ2-1,many,ASSPAAAGGPF
TRBV5-1,TRBJ1-1,few,ASRTGTGGTEAF
TRBV10-3,TRBJ2-1,few,AITDSGRTINEQF
TRBV11-2,TRBJ1-2,-,ASSLNGRYGYT
TRBV20-1,TRBJ2-5,once,SAGSGTLQETQY
TRBV6-2/TRBV6-3,TRBJ2-1,few,ASRPVLLGPYNEQF